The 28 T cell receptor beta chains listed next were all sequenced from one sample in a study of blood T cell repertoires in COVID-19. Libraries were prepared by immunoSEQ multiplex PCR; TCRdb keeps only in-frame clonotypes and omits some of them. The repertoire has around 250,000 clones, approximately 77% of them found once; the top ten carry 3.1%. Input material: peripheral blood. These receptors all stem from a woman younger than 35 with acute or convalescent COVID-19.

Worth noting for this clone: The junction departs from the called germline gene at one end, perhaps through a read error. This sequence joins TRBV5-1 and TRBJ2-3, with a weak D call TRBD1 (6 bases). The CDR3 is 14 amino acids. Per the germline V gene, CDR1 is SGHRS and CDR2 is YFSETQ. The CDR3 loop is CASSLDRNTDTQYF. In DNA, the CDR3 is TGCGCCAGCAGTTTGGACAGAAACACAGATACGCAGTATTTT.

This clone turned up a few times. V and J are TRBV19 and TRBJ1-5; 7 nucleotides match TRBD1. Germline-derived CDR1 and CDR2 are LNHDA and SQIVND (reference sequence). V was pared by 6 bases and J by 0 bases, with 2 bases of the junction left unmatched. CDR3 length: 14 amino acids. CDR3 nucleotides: TGTGCCAGTAGCAGGACAGGTAGCAATCAGCCCCAGCATTTT. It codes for CASSRTGSNQPQHF.

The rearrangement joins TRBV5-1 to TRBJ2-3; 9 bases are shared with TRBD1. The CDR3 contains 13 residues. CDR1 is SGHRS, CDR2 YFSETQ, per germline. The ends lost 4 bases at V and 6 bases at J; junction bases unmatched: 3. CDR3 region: CASSPGTGDTQYF. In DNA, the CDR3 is TGCGCCAGCAGCCCCGGGACAGGGGATACGCAGTATTTT.

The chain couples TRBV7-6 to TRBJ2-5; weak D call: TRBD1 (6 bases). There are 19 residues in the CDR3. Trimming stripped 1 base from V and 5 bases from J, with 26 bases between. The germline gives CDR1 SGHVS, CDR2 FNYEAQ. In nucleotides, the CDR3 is TGTGCCAGCAGCTTAGTCCCACAGGGCGATTTCGCCGGGCGGGAGACCCAGTACTTC. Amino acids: CASSLVPQGDFAGRETQYF.

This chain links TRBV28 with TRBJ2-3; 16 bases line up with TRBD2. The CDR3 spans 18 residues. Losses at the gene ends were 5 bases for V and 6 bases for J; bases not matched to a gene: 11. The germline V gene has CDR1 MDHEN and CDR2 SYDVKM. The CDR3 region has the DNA TGTGCCAGCAGTCACCTTTACGGGACTAGCGGGAGGGGGGATACGCAGTATTTT. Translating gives CASSHLYGTSGRGDTQYF.

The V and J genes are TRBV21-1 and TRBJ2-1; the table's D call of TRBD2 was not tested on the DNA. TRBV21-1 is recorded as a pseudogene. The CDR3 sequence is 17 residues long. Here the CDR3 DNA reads TGTGCCAGCAGCAAACCGACCCGGCTAGCGTGGGCCAATGAGCAGTTCTTC. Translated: CASSKPTRLAWANEQFF.

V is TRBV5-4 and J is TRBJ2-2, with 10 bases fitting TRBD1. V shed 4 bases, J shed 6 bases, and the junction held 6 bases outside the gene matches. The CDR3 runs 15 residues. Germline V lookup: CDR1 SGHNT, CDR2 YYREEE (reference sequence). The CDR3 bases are TGTGCCAGCAGCCCCGGGACAGGGGACGCCGGGGAGCTGTTTTTT. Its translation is CASSPGTGDAGELFF.

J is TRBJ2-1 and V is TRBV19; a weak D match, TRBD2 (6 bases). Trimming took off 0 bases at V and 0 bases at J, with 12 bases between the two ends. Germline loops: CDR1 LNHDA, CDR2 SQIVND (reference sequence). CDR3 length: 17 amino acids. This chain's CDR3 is CASSIESGSSSYNEQFF. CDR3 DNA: TGTGCCAGTAGTATAGAAAGCGGGTCAAGCTCCTACAATGAGCAGTTCTTC.

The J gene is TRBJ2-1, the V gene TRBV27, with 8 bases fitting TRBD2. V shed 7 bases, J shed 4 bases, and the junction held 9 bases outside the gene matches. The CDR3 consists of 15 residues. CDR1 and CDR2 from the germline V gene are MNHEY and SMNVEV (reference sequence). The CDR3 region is CASNPGTSVYNEQFF. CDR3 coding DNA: TGTGCCAGCAACCCCGGGACTAGTGTGTACAATGAGCAGTTCTTC.

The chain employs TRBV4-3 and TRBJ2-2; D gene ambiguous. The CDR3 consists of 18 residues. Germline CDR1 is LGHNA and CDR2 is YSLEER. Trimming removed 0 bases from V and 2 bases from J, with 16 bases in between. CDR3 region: CASSQETLSSANTGELFF. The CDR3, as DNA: TGCGCCAGCAGCCAAGAAACCCTGTCGAGCGCTAACACCGGGGAGCTGTTTTTT.

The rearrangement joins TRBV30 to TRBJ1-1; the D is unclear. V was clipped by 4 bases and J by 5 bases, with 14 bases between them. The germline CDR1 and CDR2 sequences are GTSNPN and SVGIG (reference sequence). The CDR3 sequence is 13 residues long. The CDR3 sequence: CAWNKRTGTEAFF. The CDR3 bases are TGTGCCTGGAACAAAAGGACGGGGACTGAAGCTTTCTTT.

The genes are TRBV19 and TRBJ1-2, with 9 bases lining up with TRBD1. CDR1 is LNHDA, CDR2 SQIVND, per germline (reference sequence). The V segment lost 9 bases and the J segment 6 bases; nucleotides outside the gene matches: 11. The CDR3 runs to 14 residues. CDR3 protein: CASRREGTGNGYTF. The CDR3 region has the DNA TGTGCCAGCCGCCGTGAGGGGACAGGGAATGGCTACACCTTC.

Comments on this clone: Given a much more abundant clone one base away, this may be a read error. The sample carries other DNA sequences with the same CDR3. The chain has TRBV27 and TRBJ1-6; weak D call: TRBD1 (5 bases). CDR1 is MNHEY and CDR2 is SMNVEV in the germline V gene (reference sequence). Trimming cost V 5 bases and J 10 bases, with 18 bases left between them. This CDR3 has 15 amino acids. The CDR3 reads CASSTPQGRNSPLHF. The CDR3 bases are TGTGCCAGCAGTACCCCCCAGGGCCGCAACTCACCCCTCCACTTT.

The CDR3 reads CASRGQVGEKLFF. The CDR3 DNA sequence: TGTGCCAGTAGGGGGCAGGTGGGCGAAAAACTGTTTTTT. The J gene is TRBJ1-4, the V gene TRBV6-6; the match to TRBD1 covers 7 bases. Germline V gene data show CDR1 as MNHNY and CDR2 as SVGAGI (reference sequence). CDR3 size: 13 residues. V gave up 9 bases and J gave up 8 bases; unmatched junction bases: 9.

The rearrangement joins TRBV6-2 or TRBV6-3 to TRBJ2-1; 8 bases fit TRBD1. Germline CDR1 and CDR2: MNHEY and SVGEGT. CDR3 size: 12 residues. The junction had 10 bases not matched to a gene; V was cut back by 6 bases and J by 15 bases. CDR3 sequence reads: CASSVRDRRLFF. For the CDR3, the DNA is TGTGCCAGCAGCGTCCGGGACAGGAGACTGTTCTTC.

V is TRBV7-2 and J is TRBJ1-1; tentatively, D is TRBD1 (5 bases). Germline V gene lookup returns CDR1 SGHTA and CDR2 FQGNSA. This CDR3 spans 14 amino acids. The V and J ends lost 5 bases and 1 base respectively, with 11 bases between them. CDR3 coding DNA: TGTGCCAGCAGCCAAGGACACGCGAACACTGAAGCTTTCTTT. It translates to CASSQGHANTEAFF.

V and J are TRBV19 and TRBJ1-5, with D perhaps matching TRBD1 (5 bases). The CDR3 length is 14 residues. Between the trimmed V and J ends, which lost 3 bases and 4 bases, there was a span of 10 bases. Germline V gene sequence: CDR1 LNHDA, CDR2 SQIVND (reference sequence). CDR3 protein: CASSIWGRNQPQHF. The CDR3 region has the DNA TGTGCCAGTAGTATCTGGGGGAGGAATCAGCCCCAGCATTTT.

The CDR3 region is CASSLSLGVGNGYTF. CDR3 nucleotides: TGTGCCAGCAGCTTATCTCTCGGGGTTGGGAATGGCTACACCTTC. The chain is built from TRBV7-2 and TRBJ1-2, with unresolved D. The CDR3 is 15 amino acids. Trimming pared 2 bases from V and 6 bases from J, leaving 16 bases between. The germline gives CDR1 SGHTA, CDR2 FQGNSA.

The CDR3 reads CASYQGSGSFHEQFF. DNA for the CDR3: TGTGCCTCCTACCAAGGTAGCGGGAGTTTTCATGAGCAGTTCTTC. The J gene is TRBJ2-1, the V gene TRBV19; 9 nucleotides agree with TRBD2. J gave up 8 bases and V 11 bases, and 16 bases lay outside the gene matches. This CDR3 spans 15 amino acids. CDR1 LNHDA and CDR2 SQIVND come from the germline V gene (reference sequence).

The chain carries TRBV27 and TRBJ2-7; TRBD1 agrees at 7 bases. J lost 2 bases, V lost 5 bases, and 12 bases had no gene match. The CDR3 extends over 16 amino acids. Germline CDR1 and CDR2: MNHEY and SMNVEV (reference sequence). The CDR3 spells CASSRTRQGPAYEQYF. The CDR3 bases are TGTGCCAGCAGTAGGACCCGACAGGGCCCAGCCTACGAGCAGTACTTC.

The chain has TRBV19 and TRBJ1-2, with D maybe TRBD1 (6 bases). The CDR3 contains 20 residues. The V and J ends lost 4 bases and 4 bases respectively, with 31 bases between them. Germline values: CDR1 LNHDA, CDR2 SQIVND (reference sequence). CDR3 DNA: TGTGCCAGTAGTAATAACCGGGGACAAGTCACCCCCTACCCTAGCTATGGCTACACCTTC. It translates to CASSNNRGQVTPYPSYGYTF.

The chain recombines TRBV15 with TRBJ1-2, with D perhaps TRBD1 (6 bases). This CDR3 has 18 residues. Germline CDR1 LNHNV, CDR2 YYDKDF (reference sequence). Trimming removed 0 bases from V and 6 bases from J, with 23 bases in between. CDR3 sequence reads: CATSRERGSFAGLDGYTF. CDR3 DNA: TGTGCCACCAGCAGAGAGAGGGGGTCTTTTGCGGGCTTGGATGGCTACACCTTC.

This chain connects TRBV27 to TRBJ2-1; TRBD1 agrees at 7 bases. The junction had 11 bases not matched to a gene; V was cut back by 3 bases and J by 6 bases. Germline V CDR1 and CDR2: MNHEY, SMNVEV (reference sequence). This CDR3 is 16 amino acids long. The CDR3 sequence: CASSFSGTVGFNEQFF. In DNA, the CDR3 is TGTGCCAGCAGTTTCTCGGGGACAGTGGGGTTCAATGAGCAGTTCTTC.

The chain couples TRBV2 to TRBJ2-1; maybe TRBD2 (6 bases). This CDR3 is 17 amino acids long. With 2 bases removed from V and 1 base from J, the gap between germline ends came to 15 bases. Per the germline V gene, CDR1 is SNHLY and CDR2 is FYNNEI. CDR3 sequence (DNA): TGTGCCAGCAGTGAAACGTGGAGGCTAGCGTCCTACAATGAGCAGTTCTTC. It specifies CASSETWRLASYNEQFF.

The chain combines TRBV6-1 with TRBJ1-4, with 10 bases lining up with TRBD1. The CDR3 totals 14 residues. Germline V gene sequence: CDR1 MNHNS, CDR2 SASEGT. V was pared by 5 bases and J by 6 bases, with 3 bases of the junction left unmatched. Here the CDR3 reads CASSPDRGYEKLFF. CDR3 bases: TGTGCCAGCAGTCCGGACAGGGGGTATGAAAAACTGTTTTTT.

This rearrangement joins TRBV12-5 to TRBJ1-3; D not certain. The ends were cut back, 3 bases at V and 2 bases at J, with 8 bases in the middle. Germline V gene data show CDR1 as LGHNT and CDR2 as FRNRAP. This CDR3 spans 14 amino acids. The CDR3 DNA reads TGTGCTAGTGGTTTCCAGGCCGCTGGAAACACCATATATTTT. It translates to CASGFQAAGNTIYF.

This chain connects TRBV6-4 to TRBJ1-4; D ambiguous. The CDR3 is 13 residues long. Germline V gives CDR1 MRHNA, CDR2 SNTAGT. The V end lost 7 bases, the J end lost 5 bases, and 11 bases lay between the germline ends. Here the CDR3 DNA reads TGTGCCAGCATATTGAGGGTAAATGAAAAACTGTTTTTT. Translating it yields CASILRVNEKLFF.

The CDR3 nucleotides read TGTGCCACCAGCAGAGATCTCGCGGGCGCCGAGACCCAGTACTTC. Encoded protein: CATSRDLAGAETQYF. This rearrangement joins TRBV15 to TRBJ2-5; possible D gene TRBD2, 5 bases. Germline lookup yields CDR1 LNHNV and CDR2 YYDKDF (reference sequence). V was clipped by 0 bases and J by 5 bases, with 13 bases between them. The CDR3 is made up of 15 amino acids.